A single sample gave rise to the 2 T cell receptor beta chains below, sequenced in a study of T cell responses to AZD1222 COVID-19 vaccine. The protocol was immunoSEQ multiplex PCR, while the TCRdb copy is restricted to in-frame clones and leaves out a portion. Among 120,000 to 150,000 clones, over 75% were seen once, and the ten largest hold around 3.6%. The sequencing used peripheral blood, collected on day 0 of AZD1222 vaccination. The receptors shown here come from an adult in good health.

The chain has TRBV7-2 and TRBJ1-6; a possible D gene is TRBD1 (6 bases). The CDR3 loop spans 16 amino acids. CDR1 is SGHTA, CDR2 FQGNSA, per germline. V lost 3 bases and J lost 9, with 18 bases in between. The CDR3 nucleotides are TGTGCCAGCAGCTTTGAAGGGGGAAGGATGACTTCACCCCTCCACTTT. It encodes CASSFEGGRMTSPLHF.

The chain couples TRBV5-1 to TRBJ1-1, with D maybe TRBD1 (5 bases). Between the trimmed V and J ends, which lost 0 bases and 11 bases, there was a span of 17 bases. The CDR3 has 14 residues. The germline gives CDR1 SGHRS, CDR2 YFSETQ. DNA of the CDR3: TGCGCCAGCAGCTTGGCCCAGGACACCCGGACGGCTTTCTTT. Translation gives CASSLAQDTRTAFF. The full variable domain, completed using reference TRBV5-1 and TRBJ1-1, is KAGVTQTPRYLIKTRGQQVTLSCSPISGHRSVSWYQQTPGQGLQFLFEYFSETQRNKGNFPGRFSGRQFSNSRSEMNVSTLELGDSALYLCASSLAQDTRTAFFGQGTRLTVV.